These 5 T cell receptor beta chains originate from one sample sequenced in a study of radiation and T cells in renal cell carcinoma. Sequencing used immunoSEQ multiplex PCR; TCRdb keeps in-frame clones, though not all of them. The sample carries approximately 31,000 clones, approximately 84% recorded once. Stated time point: blood 4 weeks post-SBRT, at nephrectomy. Treatment specified: 15 Gy SBRT to primary tumor, nephrectomy 4 weeks later. Sequencing was performed on blood, taken from a patient whose treatment included radiotherapy and nephrectomy. These receptors all come from a man aged 55 to 69 with renal cell carcinoma.

This clone has only a few counts. The gene calls are TRBV4-3 and TRBJ1-5; no clear D. Per the germline V gene, CDR1 is LGHNA and CDR2 is YSLEER. CDR3 length: 14 residues. Between the trimmed V and J ends, which lost 0 bases and 10 bases, there was a span of 13 bases. The CDR3 loop is CASSQDAGLSPQHF. The CDR3 DNA sequence: TGCGCCAGCAGCCAAGACGCGGGTTTGTCACCCCAGCATTTT.

The V call is TRBV29-1, the J call TRBJ2-5; TRBD1 is a possible D gene (7 bases). This CDR3 has 13 residues. Germline values: CDR1 SQVTM, CDR2 ANQGSEA. Trimming shortened V by 6 bases and J by 4 bases, and 15 bases separated the two germline ends. The CDR3 loop reads CSVEGQGGETQYF. In nucleotides, the CDR3 is TGCAGCGTCGAGGGGCAGGGGGGAGAGACCCAGTACTTC.

The chain has TRBV27 and TRBJ2-7, with D maybe TRBD1 (6 bases). V was cut by 6 bases and J by 2 bases, with 23 bases left in between. In germline, CDR1 is MNHEY, CDR2 SMNVEV (reference sequence). The CDR3 spans 17 residues. The CDR3: CASRQSGTPFSPYEQYF. CDR3 nucleotides: TGTGCCAGCAGGCAATCCGGGACACCTTTTTCCCCCTACGAGCAGTACTTC.

This clone was found many times. J is TRBJ1-2 and V is TRBV10-3, with D uncertain. Per the germline V gene, CDR1 is ENHRY and CDR2 is SYGVKD. This CDR3 comprises 16 residues. Trimming stripped 6 bases from V and 7 bases from J, with 24 bases between. CDR3 sequence (DNA): TGTGCCATCAGCCACCCGCGGGATGAAATGTTCGGTGGCTACACCTTC. Translating gives CAISHPRDEMFGGYTF.

V gene TRBV29-1 combines with J gene TRBJ2-1, with 8 bases aligning to TRBD2. V gave up 6 bases and J gave up 7 bases; unmatched junction bases: 8. The germline V gene has CDR1 SQVTM and CDR2 ANQGSEA. The CDR3 runs 13 residues. The CDR3 here is CSVRRAGVNEQFF. CDR3 bases: TGCAGCGTCAGAAGAGCGGGAGTGAATGAGCAGTTCTTC.